This T cell receptor beta chain emerged from a study of cytomegalovirus exposure and HLA in healthy donors. Study-wide context: About 80 million unique TCRs, all from HLA-typed donors, were included in an early release of the data. Study-wide results and limits: About 90% or about 30% of the time was how often most TCR beta V segments were productive, according to an earlier analysis.

60 Vbeta and 13 Jbeta primers were used in PCR. Produced via immunoSEQ multiplex PCR; TCRdb's table is partial and in-frame only. This sample has 150,000 or so clones; roughly 80% occur once, and the top ten carry roughly 4.5%. A remark on this clone: The antigen is not known.

The CDR3 sequence is 16 residues long. Per germline, CDR1 PRHDT and CDR2 FYEKMQ (reference sequence). After removal of 0 bases from V and 4 bases from J, the junction contained 5 bases not matched to a gene. This clonotype was obtained from a man aged 45-60 years in good health and CMV-seropositive. The sample was PBMCs. V is TRBV13 and J is TRBJ1-4; 7 bases map to TRBD1. CDR3 coding DNA: TGTGCCAGCAGCTTAGGGGGGACAGTTGGTAATGAAAAACTGTTTTTT. Its translation: CASSLGGTVGNEKLFF.